The 5 T cell receptor beta chains given below trace back to one sample, sequenced in a study of radiotherapy plus CTLA-4 blockade in lung cancer. Sequencing used immunoSEQ multiplex PCR; TCRdb keeps in-frame clones, though not all of them. The sample gives roughly 59,000 clones, 70% to 80% of which show up once; 6.5% to 9.5% is in the top ten. This specimen consisted of peripheral blood, obtained from a patient treated with radiotherapy plus ipilimumab. The receptors derive from a human donor with non-small cell lung cancer whose response to radiotherapy plus ipilimumab could not be evaluated.

This chain joins TRBV6-1 and TRBJ1-6; 9 positions match TRBD1. Germline V gene data show CDR1 as MNHNS and CDR2 as SASEGT. The CDR3 has 17 amino acids. The V and J ends lost 2 bases and 7 bases, in that order; junction bases with no gene match: 9. The CDR3 DNA is TGTGCCAGCAGTGAAACCACAGGGGGCCTAAGGAATTCACCCCTCCACTTT. The encoded protein is CASSETTGGLRNSPLHF.

V gene TRBV30 combines with J gene TRBJ1-2, with 9 bases that match TRBD1. Trimming at V came to 2 bases and at J to 2 bases, leaving 9 bases not matched to a gene. In germline, CDR1 is GTSNPN, CDR2 SVGIG (reference sequence). The CDR3 is 16 amino acids. The CDR3 loop reads CAWSQKTGTGNYGYTF. The CDR3 coding sequence is TGTGCCTGGAGTCAAAAGACCGGGACAGGGAACTATGGCTACACCTTC.

This clone was detected only once. V is TRBV5-4 and J is TRBJ2-7; D perhaps matches TRBD1 (5 bases). CDR1 is SGHNT and CDR2 is YYREEE in the germline V gene (reference sequence). Trimming removed 4 bases from V and 3 bases from J, with 17 bases in between. This CDR3 contains 15 residues. DNA of the CDR3: TGTGCCAGCAGCCAAGGGGCGGCTCGCCTCTACGAGCAGTACTTC. It encodes CASSQGAARLYEQYF.

The chain uses TRBV5-1 and TRBJ2-5, with 10 positions matching TRBD1. The DNA end is a closer match to TRBJ2-7, so the J assignment may be wrong. The V gene's germline CDR1 is SGHRS and CDR2 YFSETQ. The CDR3 extends over 14 amino acids. In DNA, the CDR3 is TGCGCCAGCAGCCCGGGACAGGGGTCCTACGAGCAGTACTTC. It specifies CASSPGQGSYEQYF.

This clone was counted ten times or more. The chain employs TRBV10-3 and TRBJ1-1; D is perhaps TRBD1 (5 bases). V was trimmed by 6 bases and J by 10 bases, leaving 12 bases between them. This CDR3 spans 11 amino acids. CDR1 is ENHRY, CDR2 SYGVKD, per germline. CDR3 sequence (DNA): TGTGCCATCAGCGGGGGAAGGTCAGCTTTCTTT. Protein: CAISGGRSAFF.